This T cell receptor (beta chain) was obtained from a study of cytomegalovirus exposure and HLA in healthy donors. A word on this clone: As yet, its antigen is unknown.

The primer mix had 60 Vbeta and 13 Jbeta primers. Clones were sequenced by immunoSEQ multiplex PCR, and TCRdb holds only the in-frame ones, with some missing. The table lists approximately 120,000 clones, about two thirds of them singletons, with roughly 5.5% in the top ten. Trimming pared 5 bases from V and 1 base from J, leaving 15 bases between. This CDR3 is 16 amino acids long. Per the germline V gene, CDR1 is MNHEY and CDR2 is SMNVEV (reference sequence). Findings and limits, study-wide: The study listed 164 cytomegalovirus-associated TCR beta chains. A few chains tied to CMV proved CMV antigen-specific in vitro. In a later analysis, TCR association rates varied by HLA locus: DRB1 most, HLA-C fewest.

Sequenced material: PBMCs. V gene TRBV27 combines with J gene TRBJ1-5; unclear D gene. This TCR was recovered from a woman between 70 and 85 years old in good health and CMV-seropositive. The CDR3 reads CASSPWAGGSNQPQHF. The CDR3 DNA is TGTGCCAGCAGTCCCTGGGCCGGAGGGAGCAATCAGCCCCAGCATTTT.